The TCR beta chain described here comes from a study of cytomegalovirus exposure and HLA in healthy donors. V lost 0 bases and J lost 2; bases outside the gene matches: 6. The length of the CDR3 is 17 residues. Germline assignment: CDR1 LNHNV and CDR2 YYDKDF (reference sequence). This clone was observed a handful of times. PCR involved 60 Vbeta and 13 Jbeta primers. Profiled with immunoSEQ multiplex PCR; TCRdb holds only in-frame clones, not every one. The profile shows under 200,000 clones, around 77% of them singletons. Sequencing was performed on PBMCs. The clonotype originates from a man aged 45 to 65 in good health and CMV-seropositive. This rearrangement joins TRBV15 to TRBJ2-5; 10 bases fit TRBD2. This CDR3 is CATSRDLLAGSQETQYF. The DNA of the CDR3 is TGTGCCACCAGCAGAGATTTACTAGCGGGAAGTCAAGAGACCCAGTACTTC.